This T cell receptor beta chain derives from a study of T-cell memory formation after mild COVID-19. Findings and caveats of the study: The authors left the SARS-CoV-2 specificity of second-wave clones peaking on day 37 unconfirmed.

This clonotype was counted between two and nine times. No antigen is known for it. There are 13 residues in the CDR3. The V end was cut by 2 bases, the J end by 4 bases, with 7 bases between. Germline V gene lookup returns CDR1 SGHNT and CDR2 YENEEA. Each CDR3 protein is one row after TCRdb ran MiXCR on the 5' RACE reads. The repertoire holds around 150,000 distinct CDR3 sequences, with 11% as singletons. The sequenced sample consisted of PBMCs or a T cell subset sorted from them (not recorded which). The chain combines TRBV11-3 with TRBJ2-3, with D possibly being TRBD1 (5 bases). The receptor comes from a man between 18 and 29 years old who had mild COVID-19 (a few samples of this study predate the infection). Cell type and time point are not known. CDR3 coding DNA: TGTGCCAGCAGCTTATCCAGGGCAGATACGCAGTATTTT. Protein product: CASSLSRADTQYF.